A single sample gave rise to the 13 T cell receptor beta chains below, sequenced in a study of blood T cell repertoires in COVID-19. Sequencing used immunoSEQ multiplex PCR; TCRdb keeps in-frame clones, though not all of them. The sample shows about 170,000 clones, roughly 93% of them seen only once. The sample comprised peripheral blood. The receptors stem from a woman in her forties or fifties with acute or convalescent COVID-19.

The gene calls are TRBV6-2 or TRBV6-3 and TRBJ2-5, with 7 positions matching TRBD2. The CDR3 runs to 13 residues. Germline V gene data show CDR1 as MNHEY and CDR2 as SVGEGT. V trimming: 4 bases; J trimming: 6 bases; junction bases outside the gene matches: 5. In DNA form, the CDR3 reads TGTGCCAGCAGTTGGGGAGGGCTGCAGACCCAGTACTTC. Protein: CASSWGGLQTQYF.

This chain connects TRBV6-1 to TRBJ1-5; 10 positions agree with TRBD1. Losses at the gene ends were 1 base for V and 0 bases for J; bases not matched to a gene: 9. Germline CDR1 MNHNS, CDR2 SASEGT. The CDR3 loop spans 19 amino acids. CDR3 DNA: TGTGCCAGCAGTGAAGGCCCGGGACAGGGGAGATATAGCAATCAGCCCCAGCATTTT. Translation gives CASSEGPGQGRYSNQPQHF.

The chain is built from TRBV12-3 or TRBV12-4 and TRBJ1-3; D remains ambiguous. The CDR3 loop spans 13 amino acids. The ends were cut back, 11 bases at V and 2 bases at J, with 13 bases in the middle. The CDR3 reads CAGGWGAGNTIYF. In DNA, the CDR3 is TGTGCCGGCGGGTGGGGAGCTGGAAACACCATATATTTT.

The J gene is TRBJ1-3, the V gene TRBV19, with D maybe TRBD1 (5 bases). The CDR3 is 13 residues long. V shed 7 bases and J shed 7 bases, with 14 bases lying between them. The germline gives CDR1 LNHDA, CDR2 SQIVND (reference sequence). CDR3 amino acids: CASKKLQANTIYF. In DNA form, the CDR3 reads TGTGCCAGTAAAAAATTACAGGCGAACACCATATATTTT.

This clone occurred a few times. This chain links TRBV5-1 with TRBJ2-3, with D possibly matching TRBD2 (6 bases). The CDR3 extends over 14 amino acids. Trimming took off 3 bases at V and 0 bases at J, with 8 bases between the two ends. CDR1 SGHRS and CDR2 YFSETQ come from the germline V gene. CDR3 residues: CASSWTISTDTQYF. For the CDR3, the DNA is TGCGCCAGCAGCTGGACTATTAGCACAGATACGCAGTATTTT.

The chain is built from TRBV5-5 and TRBJ2-3, with unresolved D. This CDR3 is built from 12 residues. Germline V gene lookup returns CDR1 SGHKS and CDR2 YYEKEE (reference sequence). V lost 2 bases to trimming and J lost 5 bases, with 6 bases between them. The CDR3 bases are TGTGCCAGCAGCTTCCCGTTAGATACGCAGTATTTT. Translating it yields CASSFPLDTQYF.

J is TRBJ2-5 and V is TRBV19, with 9 bases matching TRBD1. The length of the CDR3 is 16 residues. V lost 4 bases to trimming and J lost 3 bases; unmatched junction nucleotides: 9. Germline CDR1 LNHDA, CDR2 SQIVND (reference sequence). CDR3 sequence: CASSTGTGQREETQYF. In nucleotides, the CDR3 is TGTGCCAGTAGTACCGGGACAGGGCAGAGGGAAGAGACCCAGTACTTC.

This clone was recorded only once. The genes are TRBV6-2 or TRBV6-3 and TRBJ1-1; D might be TRBD1 (5 bases). The CDR3 is 19 residues long. The V gene's germline CDR1 is MNHEY and CDR2 SVGEGT. The V end lost 4 bases, the J end lost 10 bases, and 34 bases lay between the germline ends. The CDR3 nucleotides read TGTGCCAGCAGTTTCAGTGGGGACGAGACAGACCTCTGGGGGGGACGAGCTTTCTTT. This codes for CASSFSGDETDLWGGRAFF.

This chain joins TRBV6-2 or TRBV6-3 and TRBJ1-5; 8 nucleotides align to TRBD1. The V gene end was trimmed by 5 bases and the J gene end by 0 bases; junction bases not matched to a gene: 3. Germline CDR1 MNHEY, CDR2 SVGEGT. The CDR3 extends over 15 amino acids. This CDR3 is CASSIRGLSNQPQHF. The DNA for the CDR3 is TGTGCCAGCAGTATCAGGGGGCTTAGCAATCAGCCCCAGCATTTT.

The CDR3 is CASSYSPGTSGKDEQYF. CDR3 coding DNA: TGTGCCAGCAGTTACTCCCCCGGGACTAGCGGGAAGGACGAGCAGTACTTC. The chain uses TRBV6-2 or TRBV6-3 and TRBJ2-7; TRBD2 aligns across 13 bases. The trim removed 0 bases at V and 5 bases at J, leaving 7 bases unmatched. Germline CDR1 and CDR2: MNHEY and SVGEGT. CDR3 length: 17 residues.

The chain has TRBV6-5 and TRBJ1-1, with D unresolved. The CDR3 contains 14 residues. Germline V gives CDR1 MNHEY, CDR2 SVGAGI. Trimming cost V 7 bases and J 4 bases, with 16 bases left between them. The CDR3, as DNA: TGTGCCAGCAATCTGGAGAGGTTCGGCACTGAAGCTTTCTTT. This translates into CASNLERFGTEAFF.

The rearrangement links TRBV7-9 to TRBJ2-1, with 8 bases fitting TRBD1. Germline V lookup: CDR1 SEHNR, CDR2 FQNEAQ (reference sequence). Germline trimming cut 5 bases from V and 1 base from J; bases unmatched to any gene: 4. This CDR3 is 15 amino acids long. This CDR3 is CASSPDRASYNEQFF. The CDR3 DNA follows: TGTGCCAGCAGCCCGGACAGGGCATCCTACAATGAGCAGTTCTTC.

The V and J genes are TRBV5-1 and TRBJ2-7, with a tentative D call TRBD1 (6 bases). Germline V lookup: CDR1 SGHRS, CDR2 YFSETQ. Trimming shortened V by 4 bases and J by 2 bases, and 13 bases separated the two germline ends. The CDR3 totals 14 residues. The CDR3 bases are TGCGCCAGCAGCCACTACAGGGAAACCTACGAGCAGTACTTC. Translation gives CASSHYRETYEQYF. Drawing the rest from reference TRBV5-1 and TRBJ2-7, the complete variable domain is KAGVTQTPRYLIKTRGQQVTLSCSPISGHRSVSWYQQTPGQGLQFLFEYFSETQRNKGNFPGRFSGRQFSNSRSEMNVSTLELGDSALYLCASSHYRETYEQYFGPGTRLTVT.